Detailed here is one T cell receptor (beta chain). The entry originates in a study of T cells after somatic rescue of genetic block. V lost 3 bases, J lost 9 bases, and 9 bases stayed unmatched. This CDR3 is built from 15 residues. Looked up from germline, CDR1 is LNHDA and CDR2 is SQIVND (reference sequence). Profiled with immunoSEQ multiplex PCR; TCRdb holds only in-frame clones, not every one. The table includes 45,000 to 70,000 clones, roughly 96% detected once. The gene calls are TRBV19 and TRBJ2-5, with 11 nucleotides matching TRBD2. This TCR came from a child under two years old. The sequencing input was peripheral blood mononuclear cells (PBMCs). CDR3 DNA sequence: TGTGCCAGTAGTATTTCGGGACTAGCGGTGACGGCCCAGTACTTC. It codes for CASSISGLAVTAQYF. The full variable domain, its missing parts supplied by reference TRBV19 and TRBJ2-5, is DGGITQSPKYLFRKEGQNVTLSCEQNLNHDAMYWYRQDPGQGLRLIYYSQIVNDFQKGDIAEGYSVSREKKESFPLTVTSAQKNPTAFYLCASSISGLAVTAQYFGPGTRLLVL.